The rows below give T cell receptor beta chains drawn from one sample of a study of blood T cell repertoires in COVID-19. Assay: immunoSEQ multiplex PCR; the TCRdb copy retains only in-frame clones and omits some. The top ten clones hold 1% of a sample with roughly 380,000 clones, 88% of them seen once. Sequencing input: PBMCs or T cells enriched from blood (not recorded which). The origin of the receptors is a woman in her 30s who had been exposed to COVID-19. Both conserved end residues are trimmed from each CDR3.

TRBV24-1	TRBJ2-1	ATSDTGGLNYNEQF
TRBV5-1	TRBJ2-6	ASRSTGAGANVLT
TRBV13	TRBJ1-1	ASSLRPPGTEAF
TRBV6-5	TRBJ1-2	ASTGQNYGYT
TRBV18	TRBJ1-2	ASSPQETRGYT
TRBV28	TRBJ2-7	ASSFGGTRYEQY
TRBV20-1	TRBJ2-3	SATEREGHDTQY
TRBV11-2	TRBJ1-3	ASSPGTGVNTIY
TRBV28	TRBJ2-7	ASSPRPGTGGPEQY
TRBV7-8	TRBJ1-1	ASSLVRGEAF
TRBV11-2	TRBJ1-6	ASSFGRGQSSSYNSPLH
TRBV6-1	TRBJ2-7	ASSGVSRGQGIYEQY
TRBV7-9	TRBJ2-7	ASSVRQHEQY
TRBV28	TRBJ1-2	ASSFGGASGGYT
TRBV7-2	TRBJ1-1	ASSFRVAMNTEAF
TRBV5-1	TRBJ2-2	ASSLGNRGRTGELF
TRBV28	TRBJ1-2	ASSSIRDLYGYT
TRBV5-1	TRBJ1-5	ASSLEGATGAQH
TRBV7-3	TRBJ2-1	ASSPSPGTVAYNEQF
TRBV5-5	TRBJ1-2	ASSLSTGYYYGYT
TRBV5-4	TRBJ1-2	ASSSPQVLGGYT
TRBV2	TRBJ2-7	ASISGTGGLSNEQY
TRBV19	TRBJ1-2	ASSPQDRGLFEFLYGYT
TRBV28	TRBJ1-5	ASSLWGVSQPQH
TRBV28	TRBJ1-2	ASNYRVPYGYT
TRBV5-4	TRBJ2-1	ASSLDRGPYNEQF
TRBV6-2/TRBV6-3	TRBJ1-2	ASSSSTLSGGYT
TRBV25-1	TRBJ2-3	ASSPGRGAFNTDTQY
TRBV9	TRBJ2-1	ASSGLAGSNEQF
TRBV27	TRBJ1-5	ASRSWANQPQH
TRBV18	TRBJ1-2	ASSPRKDGQGAVGYT
TRBV3-1/TRBV3-2	TRBJ1-4	ASRGQGVSNEKLF
TRBV30	TRBJ1-5	AWSPQGWSNQPQH
TRBV5-5	TRBJ1-4	ASSIGRDSRYEKLF
TRBV9	TRBJ1-1	ASSVVSPTRGDNTEAF
TRBV12-3/TRBV12-4	TRBJ2-7	ASSVQGTEQY
TRBV2	TRBJ2-2	ASTADRSNTGELF
TRBV10-3	TRBJ2-5	AISESGAGGVGETQY
TRBV11-3	TRBJ1-1	ASSLLGGEAF
TRBV27	TRBJ2-1	ASSLAADPTIPYNEQF
TRBV5-8	TRBJ2-2	ASSFRQGNTGELF
TRBV30	TRBJ1-2	AWSGQNYGYT
TRBV7-2	TRBJ2-7	ASSFTSGRAGSYEQY